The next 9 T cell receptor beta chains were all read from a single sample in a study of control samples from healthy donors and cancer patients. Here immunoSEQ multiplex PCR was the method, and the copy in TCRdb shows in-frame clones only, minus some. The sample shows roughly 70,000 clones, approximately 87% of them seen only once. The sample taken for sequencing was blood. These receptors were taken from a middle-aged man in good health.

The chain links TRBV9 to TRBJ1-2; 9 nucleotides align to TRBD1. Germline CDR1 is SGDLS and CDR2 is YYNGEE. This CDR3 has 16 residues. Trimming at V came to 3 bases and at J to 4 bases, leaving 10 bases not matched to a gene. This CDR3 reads CASSDPRDREAYGYTF. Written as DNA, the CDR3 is TGTGCCAGCAGCGATCCCCGGGACAGGGAGGCCTATGGCTACACCTTC.

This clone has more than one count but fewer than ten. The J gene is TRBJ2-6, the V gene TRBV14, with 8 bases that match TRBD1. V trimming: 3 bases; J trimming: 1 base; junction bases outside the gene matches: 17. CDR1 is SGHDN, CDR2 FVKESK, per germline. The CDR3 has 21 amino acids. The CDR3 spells CASSHPVEKDRDQSGANVLTF. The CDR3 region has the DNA TGTGCCAGCAGCCACCCCGTGGAAAAGGACAGGGACCAGTCTGGGGCCAACGTCCTGACTTTC.

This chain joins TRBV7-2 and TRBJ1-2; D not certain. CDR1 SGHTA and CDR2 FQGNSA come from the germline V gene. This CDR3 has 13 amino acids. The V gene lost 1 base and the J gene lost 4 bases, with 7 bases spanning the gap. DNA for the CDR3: TGTGCCAGCAGCTTAGAGAGGAGCTATGGCTACACCTTC. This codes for CASSLERSYGYTF.

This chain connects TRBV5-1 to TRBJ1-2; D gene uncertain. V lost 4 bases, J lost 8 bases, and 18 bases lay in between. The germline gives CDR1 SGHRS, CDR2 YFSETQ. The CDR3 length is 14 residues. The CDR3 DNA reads TGCGCCAGCAGCACCTCGGACCCTCAGTGGGGCTACACCTTC. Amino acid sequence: CASSTSDPQWGYTF.

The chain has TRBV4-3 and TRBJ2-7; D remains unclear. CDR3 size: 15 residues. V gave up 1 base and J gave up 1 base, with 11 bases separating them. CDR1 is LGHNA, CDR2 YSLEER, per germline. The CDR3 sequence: CASSQGRHGSYEQYF. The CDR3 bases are TGCGCCAGCAGCCAAGGCCGGCACGGGTCCTACGAGCAGTACTTC.

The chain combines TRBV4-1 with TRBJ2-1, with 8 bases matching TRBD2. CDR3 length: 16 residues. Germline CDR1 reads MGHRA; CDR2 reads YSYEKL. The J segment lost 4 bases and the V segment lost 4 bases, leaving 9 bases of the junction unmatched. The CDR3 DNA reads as TGCGCCAGCAGCCTATTCTATAGCGGGGTATACAATGAGCAGTTCTTC. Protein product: CASSLFYSGVYNEQFF.

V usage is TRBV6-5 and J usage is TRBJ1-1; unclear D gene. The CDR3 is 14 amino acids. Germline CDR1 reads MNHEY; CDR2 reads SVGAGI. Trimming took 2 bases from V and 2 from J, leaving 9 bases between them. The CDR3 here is CASSYRQFNTEAFF. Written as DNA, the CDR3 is TGTGCCAGCAGTTACAGGCAGTTTAACACTGAAGCTTTCTTT.

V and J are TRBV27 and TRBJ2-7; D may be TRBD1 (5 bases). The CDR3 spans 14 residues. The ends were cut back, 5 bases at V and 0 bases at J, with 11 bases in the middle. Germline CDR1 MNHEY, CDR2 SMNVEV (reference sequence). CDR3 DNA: TGTGCCAGCAGTCCACAGGTGTTCTCCTACGAGCAGTACTTC. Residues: CASSPQVFSYEQYF.

The CDR3 sequence: CASSSTQGAGNQPQHF. CDR3 DNA: TGTGCCAGCAGTTCCACACAGGGGGCCGGCAATCAGCCCCAGCATTTT. The chain has TRBV6-2 or TRBV6-3 and TRBJ1-5, with 9 nucleotides matching TRBD1. This CDR3 is built from 16 residues. V was clipped by 4 bases and J by 2 bases; unmatched bases: 6. From germline, CDR1 is MNHEY and CDR2 SVGEGT.